The source of this T cell receptor (beta chain) is a study of neurological immune-mediated disorders. The unsorted libraries were made from 2 million PBMCs kept at -80 C. In germline, CDR1 is MNHEY, CDR2 SVGAGI. V shed 6 bases and J 5 bases; nucleotides not matched to a gene: 13. The CDR3 has 15 amino acids. The authors produced cDNA by 5'RACE using 10-nucleotide random UMIs. In TCRdb, the 5' RACE reads were re-called with MiXCR into one record per CDR3 protein. This repertoire shows roughly 88,000 distinct CDR3 sequences, under 4.5% found once; its top ten account for approximately 2.9%. This clonotype was counted only a few times.

This TCR came from a woman in her forties or fifties with multiple sclerosis. Sequencing was done on a sample of PBMCs. The chain employs TRBV6-5 and TRBJ2-7; 7 positions match TRBD1. The CDR3 sequence: CASSLRTTGAHEQYF. Written as DNA, the CDR3 is TGTGCCAGCAGCTTAAGGACCACAGGGGCCCACGAGCAGTACTTC.